This is a list of T cell receptor beta chains from one sample in a study of long-term antiretroviral therapy in people with HIV. This table comes from immunoSEQ multiplex PCR, and its TCRdb copy is limited to in-frame clones, with some not included. The sample contains about 27,000 clones, 90% to 95% of which appear only once. The source was unsorted PBMCs, collected 7.6 years after starting antiretroviral therapy. These receptors all stem from a woman aged 40 to 50 with HIV. The CDR3 runs from the conserved cysteine through the conserved F or W. The order of the fields is V gene, D gene, J gene, clone size, CDR3 protein, CDR3 DNA. D genes are given only for firm matches. The listing skips clone size in some rows; elsewhere it reads once, few, many or a size class.

TRBV7-2	TRBD1	TRBJ1-3	NA	CASSLVGQGPSSSGNTIYF	TGTGCCAGCAGCTTAGTGGGACAGGGGCCCTCCAGCTCTGGAAACACCATATATTTT
TRBV29-1	NA	TRBJ1-1	NA	CSASKVADTEAFF	TGCAGCGCCTCCAAGGTGGCGGACACTGAAGCTTTCTTT
TRBV29-1	TRBD2	TRBJ2-1	NA	CSFTSGGRVRQFF	TGCAGCTTTACTAGCGGGGGGCGCGTTAGGCAGTTCTTC
TRBV7-9	TRBD1	TRBJ1-5	NA	CASSLATGTSNQPQHF	TGTGCCAGCAGCTTAGCGACAGGGACGAGCAATCAGCCCCAGCATTTT
TRBV6-5	TRBD1	TRBJ1-1	NA	CASSYTGEGEAFF	TGTGCCAGCAGTTACACAGGGGAGGGTGAAGCTTTCTTT
TRBV4-3	NA	TRBJ1-6	NA	CASSQELPYNSPLHF	TGCGCCAGCAGCCAAGAGTTGCCTTATAATTCACCCCTCCACTTT
TRBV19	TRBD1	TRBJ1-1	NA	CASSIDATGGANTEAFF	TGTGCCAGTAGTATAGATGCCACAGGGGGCGCGAACACTGAAGCTTTCTTT
TRBV18	TRBD2	TRBJ2-3	NA	CASSPPTGGRTDTQYF	TGTGCCAGCTCACCACCAACGGGGGGGCGCACAGATACGCAGTATTTT
TRBV5-6	NA	TRBJ1-1	NA	CASSSVDRRNTEAFF	TGTGCCAGCAGCTCCGTGGACAGACGGAACACTGAAGCTTTCTTT
TRBV6-5	TRBD1	TRBJ1-1	NA	CASSLGTGGTEAFF	TGTGCCAGCAGCCTCGGGACAGGAGGGACTGAAGCTTTCTTT
TRBV7-2	NA	TRBJ2-5	NA	CASSSGIQETQYF	TGTGCCAGCAGCTCGGGGATCCAAGAGACCCAGTACTTC
TRBV10-3	NA	TRBJ1-6	few	CAISPSDNSPLHF	TGTGCCATCAGCCCTAGCGATAATTCACCCCTCCACTTT
TRBV4-2	TRBD2	TRBJ2-7	NA	CASSPGLAGPYEQYF	TGTGCCAGCAGCCCCGGGCTAGCGGGACCCTACGAGCAGTACTTC
TRBV30	NA	TRBJ1-2	NA	CAWRKGRGDYGYTF	TGTGCCTGGAGGAAGGGACGTGGGGACTATGGCTACACCTTC
TRBV5-1	TRBD1	TRBJ1-2	NA	CASSSQGQGGGYGYTF	TGCGCCAGCAGCTCTCAGGGACAGGGCGGGGGCTATGGCTACACCTTC
TRBV9	NA	TRBJ1-1	NA	CASSVFDGMNTEAFF	TGTGCCAGCAGCGTGTTTGACGGAATGAACACTGAAGCTTTCTTT
TRBV2	NA	TRBJ2-5	NA	CASKSEAGQETQYF	TGTGCCAGCAAGAGTGAGGCGGGGCAAGAGACCCAGTACTTC
TRBV5-1	TRBD1	TRBJ1-4	NA	CASSLEAQGAKLFF	TGCGCCAGCAGCTTGGAGGCCCAGGGGGCAAAACTGTTTTTT
TRBV29-1	TRBD1	TRBJ2-7	NA	CSARQGSYEQYF	TGCAGCGCCCGACAGGGATCCTACGAGCAGTACTTC
TRBV7-2	NA	TRBJ2-2	NA	CASSLDWGSPNTGELFF	TGTGCCAGCAGCTTAGATTGGGGCTCACCGAACACCGGGGAGCTGTTTTTT
TRBV10-3	TRBD1	TRBJ1-5	NA	CAISKTGEGQPQHF	TGTGCCATCAGCAAGACAGGGGAGGGTCAGCCCCAGCATTTT
TRBV5-1	NA	TRBJ2-3	NA	CASSLAQGRTDTQYF	TGCGCCAGCAGCTTGGCGCAGGGCCGCACAGATACGCAGTATTTT
TRBV2	TRBD2	TRBJ2-3	NA	CASSEAATAWLAGGGTDTQYF	TGTGCCAGCAGTGAAGCAGCGACTGCTTGGCTAGCGGGGGGGGGCACAGATACGCAGTATTTT
TRBV5-1	NA	TRBJ1-4	NA	CASSAIGGHYEKLFF	TGCGCCAGCAGCGCTATTGGGGGACACTATGAAAAACTGTTTTTT
TRBV6-1	NA	TRBJ1-4	NA	CASSFAGATNEKLFF	TGTGCCAGCAGTTTTGCGGGTGCAACTAATGAAAAACTGTTTTTT
TRBV7-2	TRBD1	TRBJ2-2	NA	CATRLQGDRGNTGELFF	TGTGCCACCCGCCTTCAGGGGGACAGGGGAAACACCGGGGAGCTGTTTTTT
TRBV9	NA	TRBJ1-4	NA	CASSPSLLKTNEKLFF	TGTGCCAGCAGCCCTTCTCTTTTAAAAACTAATGAAAAACTGTTTTTT
TRBV5-5	TRBD1	TRBJ2-7	NA	CASSLGDGRDRESYEQYF	TGTGCCAGCAGCTTGGGTGATGGAAGAGACAGGGAGTCCTACGAGCAGTACTTC
TRBV7-9	TRBD1	TRBJ2-2	NA	CVNPGDRGDTGELFF	TGTGTCAATCCGGGGGACAGGGGCGACACCGGGGAGCTGTTTTTT
TRBV19	TRBD1	TRBJ1-5	NA	CASTGQGPYQPQHF	TGTGCCAGTACCGGACAGGGCCCTTATCAGCCCCAGCATTTT
TRBV10-3	NA	TRBJ2-7	NA	CAIKVAGDYSYEQYF	TGTGCCATCAAAGTGGCAGGGGATTACTCCTACGAGCAGTACTTC
TRBV7-2	NA	TRBJ1-2	NA	CASSPNSGGNYGYTF	TGTGCCAGCAGCCCAAACTCCGGGGGGAACTATGGCTACACCTTC
TRBV5-4	TRBD2	TRBJ2-1	NA	CASSPGLAQANEQFF	TGTGCCAGCAGCCCAGGACTAGCTCAGGCCAATGAGCAGTTCTTC
TRBV11-2	TRBD2	TRBJ2-5	NA	CASSRWTSGGPRYF	TGTGCCAGCAGCCGTTGGACTAGCGGGGGGCCGAGGTACTTC
TRBV7-9	NA	TRBJ2-3	NA	CASSLGGAGDTQYF	TGTGCCAGCAGCCTTGGGGGGGCTGGAGATACGCAGTATTTT
TRBV6-5	TRBD1	TRBJ2-7	once	CASSRDRSTYEQYF	TGTGCCAGCAGCCGGGACAGGTCGACCTACGAGCAGTACTTC
TRBV30	NA	TRBJ1-1	NA	CAWRGVPNTEAFF	TGTGCCTGGAGAGGGGTCCCGAACACTGAAGCTTTCTTT
TRBV6-5	TRBD2	TRBJ2-2	NA	CASSVGLANTGELFF	TGTGCCAGCAGTGTGGGACTAGCGAACACCGGGGAGCTGTTTTTT
TRBV9	NA	TRBJ1-1	NA	CASSVRTGTEAFF	TGTGCCAGCAGCGTTAGGACGGGGACTGAAGCTTTCTTT
TRBV4-3	NA	TRBJ1-2	NA	CASSQDLRPSDGYTF	TGCGCCAGCAGCCAAGACCTACGGCCGAGCGATGGCTACACCTTC